This TCR beta chain originates from a study of T cell responses to AZD1222 COVID-19 vaccine. Germline CDR1 and CDR2: SNHLY and FYNNEI. The CDR3 consists of 12 residues. The germline V and J ends were trimmed by 3 bases and 9 bases, with 11 bases remaining between them. Assay: immunoSEQ multiplex PCR; the TCRdb copy retains only in-frame clones and omits some. This sample has about 120,000 clones, with 90% to 95% found just once. This sequence was found in an adult who received the AZD1222 COVID-19 vaccine. The sequencing here drew on peripheral blood, taken 28 days after the second AZD1222 dose. The rearrangement uses TRBV2 and TRBJ1-1; no firm D call. The DNA for the CDR3 is TGTGCCAGCAGTGATCCAGCCGTCCAAGCTTTCTTT. This gives the protein CASSDPAVQAFF.